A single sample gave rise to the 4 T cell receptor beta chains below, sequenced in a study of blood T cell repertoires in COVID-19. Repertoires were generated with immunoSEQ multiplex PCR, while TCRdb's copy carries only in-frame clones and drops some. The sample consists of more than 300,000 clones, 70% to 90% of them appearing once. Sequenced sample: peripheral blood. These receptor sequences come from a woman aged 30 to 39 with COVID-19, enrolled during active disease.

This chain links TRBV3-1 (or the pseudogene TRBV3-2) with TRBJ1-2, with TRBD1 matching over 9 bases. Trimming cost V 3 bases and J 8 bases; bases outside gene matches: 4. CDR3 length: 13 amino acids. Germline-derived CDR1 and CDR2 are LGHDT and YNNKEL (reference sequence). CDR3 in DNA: TGTGCCAGCAGCCAGGGGACAGGGAACGGCTACACCTTC. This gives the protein CASSQGTGNGYTF.

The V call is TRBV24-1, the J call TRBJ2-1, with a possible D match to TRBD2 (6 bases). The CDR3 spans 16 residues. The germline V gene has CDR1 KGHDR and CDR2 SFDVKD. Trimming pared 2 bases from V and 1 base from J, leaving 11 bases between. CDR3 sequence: CATSDSGLQSYNEQFF. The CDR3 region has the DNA TGTGCCACCAGTGATTCGGGACTTCAATCCTACAATGAGCAGTTCTTC.

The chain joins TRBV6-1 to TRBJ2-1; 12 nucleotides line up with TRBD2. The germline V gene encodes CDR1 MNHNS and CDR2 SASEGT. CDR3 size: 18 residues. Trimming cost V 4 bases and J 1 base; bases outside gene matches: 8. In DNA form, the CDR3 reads TGTGCCAGCAGTGTCGCTAGCGGGAGGGCCCGGTCCTACAATGAGCAGTTCTTC. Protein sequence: CASSVASGRARSYNEQFF.

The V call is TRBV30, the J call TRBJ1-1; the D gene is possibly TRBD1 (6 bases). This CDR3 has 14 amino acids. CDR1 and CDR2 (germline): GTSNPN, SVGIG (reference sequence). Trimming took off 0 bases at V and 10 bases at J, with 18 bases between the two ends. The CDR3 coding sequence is TGTGCCTGGAGTGTTCAGGGAGGGGGTGTTCGAGCTTTCTTT. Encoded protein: CAWSVQGGGVRAFF.